This is a list of T cell receptor beta chains from one sample in a study of T cell repertoires in cytomegalovirus infection. TCRdb called the reads again in MiXCR, with one record for every CDR3 protein. Altogether roughly 500,000 distinct CDR3 sequences are present, 33% being singletons, with the ten largest covering about a sixth. These receptors have no known antigen. Sequenced here: cultured PBMCs, sampled from culture after CMV antigen stimulation. The receptors were gathered from a human donor in good health (CMV status not recorded). Some clones in this sample may be carry-over from other donors' samples. CDR3s include the opening cysteine and the closing phenylalanine or tryptophan. The D gene is left open where the match is weak. Size values are once, few and many counts, or a class for expanded clones, and some rows have none.

TRBJ2-5	.	TRBD1	TRBV7-9	CASSPGQAYQETQYF	TGTGCCAGCAGCCCTGGACAGGCGTACCAAGAGACCCAGTACTTC
TRBJ1-1	.	TRBD1	TRBV4-1	CASSQDHLLTGVDTEAFF	TGCGCCAGCAGCCAAGATCACCTCCTTACAGGGGTGGACACTGAAGCTTTCTTT
TRBJ2-5	few	.	TRBV7-8	CASSLMAADGETQYF	TGTGCCAGCAGCTTAATGGCGGCCGATGGGGAGACCCAGTACTTC
TRBJ2-5	few	TRBD1	TRBV7-7	CASSLGQGNMETQYF	TGTGCCAGCAGCCTAGGACAGGGAAACATGGAGACCCAGTACTTC
TRBJ2-1	.	TRBD2	TRBV4-1	CASSLAGTSYNEQFF	TGCGCCAGCAGCCTAGCGGGAACCTCCTACAATGAGCAGTTCTTC
TRBJ2-5	.	.	TRBV9	CASSFRGLQETQYF	TGTGCCAGCAGCTTCAGGGGATTACAAGAGACCCAGTACTTC
TRBJ2-6	.	TRBD2	TRBV5-6	CASSLDSGIGANVLTF	TGTGCCAGCAGCTTGGATAGCGGGATTGGGGCCAACGTCCTGACTTTC
TRBJ2-1	few	.	TRBV7-6	CASSLLGSEQFF	TGTGCCAGCAGCTTACTAGGGAGTGAGCAGTTCTTC
TRBJ2-5	few	TRBD2	TRBV5-1	CASSPPGVAGRETQYF	TGCGCCAGCAGCCCCCCCGGGGTAGCGGGACGGGAGACCCAGTACTTC
TRBJ1-5	few	TRBD1	TRBV7-2	CASSLKWDSLQPQHF	TGTGCCAGCAGCCTCAAATGGGACAGTCTTCAGCCCCAGCATTTT
TRBJ1-1	many	TRBD1	TRBV11-2	CASSLGERRDRGSF	TGTGCCAGCAGCTTAGGTGAGCGCCGCGACAGGGGATCCTTT
TRBJ1-5	.	.	TRBV4-1	CASSRPLGAQHF	TGCGCCAGCAGCCGCCCTCTGGGGGCCCAGCATTTT
TRBJ2-2	many	TRBD1	TRBV7-2	CASSTIRGPGELFF	TGTGCCAGCAGCACGATTAGGGGGCCCGGGGAGCTGTTTTTT
TRBJ2-3	.	.	TRBV11-2	CASSLDPQTSTDTQYF	TGTGCCAGCAGCTTAGACCCCCAGACTAGCACAGATACGCAGTATTTT
TRBJ1-2	.	TRBD1	TRBV7-2	CASSSGQGSNTF	TGTGCCAGCAGCTCCGGACAGGGGTCGAACACCTTC
TRBJ1-2	.	TRBD1	TRBV27	CASSLMRQGGGGYTF	TGTGCCAGCAGTTTAATGAGACAGGGGGGAGGTGGCTACACCTTC
TRBJ2-5	.	.	TRBV9	CASSLFGTQETQYF	TGTGCCAGCAGCTTGTTTGGGACCCAAGAGACCCAGTACTTC
TRBJ1-4	.	.	TRBV7-6	CASSSGEYEKLFF	TGTGCCAGCTCTTCCGGGGAATATGAAAAACTGTTTTTT
TRBJ2-3	.	.	TRBV7-6	CASSFGFATDTQYF	TGTGCCAGCAGCTTCGGATTTGCAACAGATACGCAGTATTTT
TRBJ1-2	.	.	TRBV6-2/TRBV6-3	CASRTEAYGYTF	TGTGCCAGCAGGACGGAGGCCTATGGCTACACCTTC
TRBJ2-5	.	TRBD2	TRBV7-1	CASSSGLAGETKYF	TGTGCCAGCAGCTCGGGACTAGCGGGGGAGACCAAGTACTTC
TRBJ2-1	.	TRBD2	TRBV7-9	CASSLIIAGYNEQFF	TGTGCCAGCAGCTTAATTATAGCGGGGTACAATGAGCAGTTCTTC
TRBJ2-7	once	TRBD1	TRBV9	CASSAQGAFAYEQYF	TGTGCCAGCAGCGCCCAGGGGGCTTTCGCCTACGAGCAGTACTTC
TRBJ1-1	.	TRBD1	TRBV6-2/TRBV6-3	CASSYSTGSSEAFF	TGTGCCAGCAGTTACTCGACAGGGAGCTCTGAAGCTTTCTTT
TRBJ2-3	.	TRBD1	TRBV4-1	CASSQTGTGLTDTQYF	TGCGCCAGCAGCCAAACCGGGACAGGGCTCACAGATACGCAGTATTTT
TRBJ2-3	few	.	TRBV14	CASSHPGTDTQYF	TGTGCCAGCAGCCACCCCGGCACAGATACGCAGTATTTT
TRBJ1-2	.	TRBD1	TRBV4-1	CASSHVGTGVNYGYTF	TGCGCCAGCAGCCATGTCGGGACAGGGGTCAACTATGGCTACACCTTC
TRBJ2-1	.	.	TRBV7-2	CASSLAPHITGSSYNEQFF	TGTGCCAGCAGCTTAGCGCCCCATATTACAGGGAGCTCCTACAATGAGCAGTTCTTC
TRBJ2-1	.	TRBD2	TRBV28	CASSLDGAGGLLF	TGTGCCAGCAGCCTAGATGGAGCGGGAGGGTTGCTCTTC
TRBJ2-5	once	.	TRBV27	CASSFRPRETQYF	TGTGCCAGCAGTTTTCGTCCTCGGGAGACCCAGTACTTC
TRBJ2-3	many	TRBD2	TRBV12-3/TRBV12-4	CASLTGLAGFGPTDTQYF	TGTGCCAGCTTAACGGGACTAGCGGGATTCGGGCCCACAGATACGCAGTATTTT
TRBJ2-3	.	TRBD2	TRBV23-1	CASPPETSGNLDTQYF	TGCGCCAGCCCCCCGGAGACTAGCGGGAATCTAGATACGCAGTATTTT
TRBJ2-1	few	.	TRBV4-3	CASSQDLPRTYNEQFF	TGCGCCAGCAGCCAAGATCTTCCCCGTACCTACAATGAGCAGTTCTTC
TRBJ1-1	.	.	TRBV4-3	CASSQDLGGTTGTEAFF	TGCGCCAGCAGCCAAGACCTTGGCGGGACCACTGGGACTGAAGCTTTCTTT
TRBJ2-7	.	TRBD2	TRBV4-3	CASSQGTSGRDEQYF	TGCGCCAGCAGCCAGGGGACTAGCGGGAGGGATGAGCAGTACTTC
TRBJ2-5	few	TRBD2	TRBV5-1	CASSLEASGRGETQYF	TGCGCCAGCAGCTTGGAAGCTAGCGGGAGAGGAGAGACCCAGTACTTC
TRBJ2-2	.	TRBD2	TRBV7-2	CASSLVRLAGTGELFF	TGTGCCAGCAGCTTAGTAAGGCTAGCGGGTACCGGGGAGCTGTTTTTT
TRBJ1-1	.	.	TRBV9	CASTTEGMSTEAFF	TGTGCCAGCACAACGGAGGGGATGAGCACTGAAGCTTTCTTT
TRBJ1-3	.	.	TRBV7-2	CASSRGGVEGNTIYF	TGTGCCAGCAGCCGCGGAGGGGTTGAAGGAAACACCATATATTTT
TRBJ2-1	.	TRBD2	TRBV20-1	CSAGTASGSNEQFF	TGCAGTGCTGGGACGGCTAGCGGGAGCAATGAGCAGTTCTTC